A selection of T cell receptor beta chains follows, all from one sample in a study of identical twins. One entry per CDR3 protein results from TCRdb running MiXCR on the 5' RACE reads. The top ten clones hold under 3% of a sample with 570,000 or so distinct CDR3 sequences, more than 9% of them seen once. These records were also assigned to another study, of yellow fever vaccine responses in identical twins.

Sequences were obtained from PBMCs. The receptors shown here come from a woman younger than 35 in good health. Each CDR3 is given with its conserved first and last residue. Fields, in order: clone size, D gene, J gene, V gene, CDR3 protein, CDR3 DNA. A D gene is named only where the DNA matches it firmly. A row's size may be missing; if present it is once, few, many or a size class.

>many|.|TRBJ2-3|TRBV7-2
CASSQIPHTDTQYF
TGTGCCAGCAGCCAGATACCCCACACAGATACGCAGTATTTT
>many|TRBD1|TRBJ2-7|TRBV29-1
CSVSPGQGHYEQYF
TGCAGCGTTAGTCCGGGACAGGGCCACTACGAGCAGTACTTC
>many|.|TRBJ1-4|TRBV6-2/TRBV6-3
CASRSTGYGAATNEKLFF
TGTGCCAGCAGATCCACTGGATATGGGGCCGCAACTAATGAAAAACTGTTTTTT
>many|TRBD1|TRBJ2-1|TRBV4-2
CASSQELTGDHEQFF
TGTGCCAGCAGCCAAGAATTAACAGGGGACCATGAGCAGTTCTTC
>many|.|TRBJ1-5|TRBV12-3/TRBV12-4
CASSPLDGQPQHF
TGTGCCAGCAGCCCTCTGGACGGGCAGCCCCAGCATTTT
>many|.|TRBJ2-5|TRBV7-2
CASSSGQQQETQYF
TGTGCCAGCAGCTCTGGTCAGCAGCAAGAGACCCAGTACTTC
>.|TRBD1|TRBJ2-6|TRBV5-6
CASSFLDRAPSGANVLTF
TGTGCCAGCAGCTTCCTCGACAGGGCACCCTCTGGGGCCAACGTCCTGACTTTC
>many|.|TRBJ2-2|TRBV10-3
CAISDGRKAGELFF
TGTGCCATCAGCGACGGACGAAAAGCCGGGGAGCTGTTTTTT
>few|TRBD2|TRBJ2-1|TRBV12-3/TRBV12-4
CASSRSGTSGGADEQFF
TGTGCCAGCAGTCGATCCGGGACTAGCGGGGGGGCTGATGAGCAGTTCTTC
>many|TRBD1|TRBJ1-5|TRBV28
CASSSGTGGNNQPQHF
TGTGCCAGCAGTTCGGGGACAGGGGGCAACAATCAGCCCCAGCATTTT